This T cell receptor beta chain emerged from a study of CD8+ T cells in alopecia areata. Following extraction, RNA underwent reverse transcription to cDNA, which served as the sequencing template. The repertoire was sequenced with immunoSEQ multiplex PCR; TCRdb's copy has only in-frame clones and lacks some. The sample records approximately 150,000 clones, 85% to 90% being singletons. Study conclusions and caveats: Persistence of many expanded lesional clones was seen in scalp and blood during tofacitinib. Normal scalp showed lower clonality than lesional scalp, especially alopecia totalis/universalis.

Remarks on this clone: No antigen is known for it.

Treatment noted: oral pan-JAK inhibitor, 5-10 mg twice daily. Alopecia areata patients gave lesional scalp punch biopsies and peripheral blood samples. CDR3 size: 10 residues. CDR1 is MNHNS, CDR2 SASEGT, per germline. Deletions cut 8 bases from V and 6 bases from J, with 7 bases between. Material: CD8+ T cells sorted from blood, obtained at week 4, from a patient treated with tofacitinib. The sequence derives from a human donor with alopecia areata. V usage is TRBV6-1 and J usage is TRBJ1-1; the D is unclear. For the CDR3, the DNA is TGTGCCAGCCTTAGCCCTGAAGCTTTCTTT. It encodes CASLSPEAFF.